The clone carrying this T cell receptor (beta chain) was seen just once. The whole isolated RNA underwent reverse transcription, so sequencing captured expressed TCRB transcripts. Only in-frame clones appear in the TCRdb table, and some are missing; sequencing was by immunoSEQ multiplex PCR. The sample contains about 24,000 clones, almost 70% of which appear only once. This sample was included in a study of beta chain features in type 1 diabetes. In germline, CDR1 is SNHLY, CDR2 FYNNEI. The CDR3 spans 12 residues. Specimen: Tregs from blood. The chain recombines TRBV2 with TRBJ2-5; D is ambiguous. Near its end, the DNA agrees better with TRBJ2-7, so the J call may be wrong. The TCR originated in a woman between 40 and 50 years old in good health. CDR3 amino acids: CASSEADYEQYF. DNA for the CDR3: TGTGCCAGCAGTGAAGCAGACTACGAGCAGTACTTC.